The TCR beta chain described here comes from a study of cytomegalovirus exposure and HLA in healthy donors. Study at large: HLA-typed donors were the source of approximately 86 million unique TCRs held in an early data release. Study outcomes and limitations: In an earlier analysis, productive rearrangement rates for most beta V segments clustered near 87% or 30%. Exclusion applied to some V segments, including TRBV6-2 and TRBV6-3, as they were indistinguishable. Immune exposure information comprised only CMV serostatus.

V was clipped by 3 bases and J by 2 bases, with 18 bases between them. Germline V lookup: CDR1 SGDLS, CDR2 YYNGEE. This CDR3 region has 16 residues. Regarding this clone: Its antigen is not identified.

PCR primers comprised 60 Vbeta and 13 Jbeta primers. Method: immunoSEQ multiplex PCR; TCRdb's copy keeps in-frame clones and lacks some. The sample includes about 64,000 clones, about 85% of them seen just once. V usage is TRBV9 and J usage is TRBJ2-7, with D possibly being TRBD1 (5 bases). The specimen was PBMCs. This receptor was identified in a female donor in good health and CMV-seronegative. CDR3 residues: CASSDAPGKGPYEQYF. The CDR3 DNA reads as TGTGCCAGCAGCGATGCCCCAGGGAAAGGGCCCTACGAGCAGTACTTC.